This TCR beta chain is from a study of naive CD8 T cells in extremely preterm neonates. Study-wide findings and caveats: Preterm CDR3s were shorter than older groups', with fewer N additions and less trimming.

Sequencing used immunoSEQ multiplex PCR; TCRdb keeps in-frame clones, though not all of them. The data hold tens of thousands of clones, with approximately 89% observed a single time. This clone was found once. Its antigen is not known. Extremely preterm deliveries at 23-27 weeks of gestation provided the preterm samples. V was shortened by 3 bases and J by 4 bases, with 4 bases between the two germline ends. This CDR3 contains 12 residues. Germline V gives CDR1 SGDLS, CDR2 YYNGEE. The TCR sequence derives from a boy who was born preterm. This chain joins TRBV9 and TRBJ1-4; D is unresolved. Sequences were obtained from naive CD8+ T cells from cord blood. The DNA for the CDR3 is TGTGCCAGCAGCGGACATAATGAAAAACTGTTTTTT. Amino acids: CASSGHNEKLFF.